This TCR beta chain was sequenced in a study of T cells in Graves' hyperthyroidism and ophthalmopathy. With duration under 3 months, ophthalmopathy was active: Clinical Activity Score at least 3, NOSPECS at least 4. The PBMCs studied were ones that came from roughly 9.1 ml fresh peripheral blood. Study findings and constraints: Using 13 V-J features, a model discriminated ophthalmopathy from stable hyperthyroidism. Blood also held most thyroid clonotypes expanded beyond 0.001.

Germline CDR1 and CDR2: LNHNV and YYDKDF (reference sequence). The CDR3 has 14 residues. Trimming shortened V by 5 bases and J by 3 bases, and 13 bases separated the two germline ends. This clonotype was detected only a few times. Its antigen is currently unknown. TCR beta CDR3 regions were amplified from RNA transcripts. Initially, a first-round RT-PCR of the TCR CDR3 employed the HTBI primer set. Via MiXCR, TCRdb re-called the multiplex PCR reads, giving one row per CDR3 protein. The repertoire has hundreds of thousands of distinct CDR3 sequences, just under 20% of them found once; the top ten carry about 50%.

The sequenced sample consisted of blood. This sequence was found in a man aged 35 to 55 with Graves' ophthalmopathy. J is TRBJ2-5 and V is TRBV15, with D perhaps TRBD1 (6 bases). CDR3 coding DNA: TGTGCCACCAGCGGAACAGGGTGGAAAGAGACCCAGTACTTC. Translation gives CATSGTGWKETQYF.